The subject of this entry is one T cell receptor (beta chain). The data belong to a study of blood T cell repertoires in COVID-19. Overall study context: Samples representing acute and convalescent COVID-19 were sourced from the United States, Italy and Spain. From T cells, B-cell-depleted T cells, or PBMCs came the material, which was cDNA or gDNA.

Assay used: immunoSEQ multiplex PCR; TCRdb lists only in-frame clones, some missing. Of roughly 150,000 clones in the sample, around 84% were seen once. Trimming took 0 bases from V and 5 from J, leaving 11 bases between them. Germline V CDR1 and CDR2: SGDLS, YYNGEE. CDR3 length: 14 amino acids. Sequencing input: peripheral blood. The sequence came from a woman aged 50 to 60 in a cohort sampled during active or convalescent COVID-19. The rearrangement uses TRBV9 and TRBJ2-5; D is unresolved. DNA of the CDR3: TGTGCCAGCAGCGTAGCGGTGACACGGGAGACCCAGTACTTC. Its translation: CASSVAVTRETQYF.